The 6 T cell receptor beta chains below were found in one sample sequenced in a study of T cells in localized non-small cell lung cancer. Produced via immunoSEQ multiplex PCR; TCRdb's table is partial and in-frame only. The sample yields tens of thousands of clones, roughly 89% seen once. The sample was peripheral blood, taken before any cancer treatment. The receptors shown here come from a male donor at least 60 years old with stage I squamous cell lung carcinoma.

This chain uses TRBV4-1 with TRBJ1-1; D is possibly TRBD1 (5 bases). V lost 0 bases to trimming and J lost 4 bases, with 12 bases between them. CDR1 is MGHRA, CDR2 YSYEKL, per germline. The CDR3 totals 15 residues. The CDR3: CASSQDTQRGTEAFF. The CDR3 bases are TGCGCCAGCAGCCAAGACACACAAAGGGGCACTGAAGCTTTCTTT.

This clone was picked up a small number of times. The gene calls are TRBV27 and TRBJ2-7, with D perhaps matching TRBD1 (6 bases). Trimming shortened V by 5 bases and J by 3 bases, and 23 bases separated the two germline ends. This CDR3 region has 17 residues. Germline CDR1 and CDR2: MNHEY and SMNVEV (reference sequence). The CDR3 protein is CASSTGPGGYGGYEQYF. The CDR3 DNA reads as TGTGCCAGCAGTACAGGGCCAGGAGGATATGGGGGCTACGAGCAGTACTTC.

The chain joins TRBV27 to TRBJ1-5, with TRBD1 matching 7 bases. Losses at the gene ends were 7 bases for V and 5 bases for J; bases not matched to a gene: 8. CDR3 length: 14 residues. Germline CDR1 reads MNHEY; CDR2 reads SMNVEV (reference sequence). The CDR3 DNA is TGTGCCAGCACCTCGGACAGGTTTGATCAGCCCCAGCATTTT. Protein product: CASTSDRFDQPQHF.

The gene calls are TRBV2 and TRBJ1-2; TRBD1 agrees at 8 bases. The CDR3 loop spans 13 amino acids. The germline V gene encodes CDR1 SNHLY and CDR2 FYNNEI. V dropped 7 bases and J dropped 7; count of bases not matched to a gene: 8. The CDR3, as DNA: TGTGCCAGCACTACTGGGACAGGTCCTGGCTACACCTTC. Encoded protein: CASTTGTGPGYTF.

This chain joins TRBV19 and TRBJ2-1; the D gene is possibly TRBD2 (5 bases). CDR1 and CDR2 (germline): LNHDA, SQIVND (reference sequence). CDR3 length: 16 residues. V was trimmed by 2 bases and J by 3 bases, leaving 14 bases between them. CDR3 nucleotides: TGTGCCAGTAGTATATGGGCGGGCGGAATCTACAATGAGCAGTTCTTC. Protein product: CASSIWAGGIYNEQFF. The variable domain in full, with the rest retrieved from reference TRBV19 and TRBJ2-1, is DGGITQSPKYLFRKEGQNVTLSCEQNLNHDAMYWYRQDPGQGLRLIYYSQIVNDFQKGDIAEGYSVSREKKESFPLTVTSAQKNPTAFYLCASSIWAGGIYNEQFFGPGTRLTVL.

The CDR3 is CASSLGVLQTGELFF. CDR3 nucleotides: TGTGCCAGCAGCTTAGGAGTGTTGCAAACCGGGGAGCTGTTTTTT. The chain is built from TRBV7-3 and TRBJ2-2, with D uncertain. Between the trimmed V and J ends, which lost 2 bases and 5 bases, there was a span of 12 bases. Germline CDR1 SGHTA, CDR2 FQGTGA. CDR3 length equals 15 residues.